This T cell receptor (beta chain) was found in a study of CD4 T cells in relation to SARS-CoV-2 and coronaviruses. Naive and memory CD4+ T cell DNA was deep-sequenced without culture. Measured with immunoSEQ multiplex PCR; TCRdb has only the in-frame clones, and not every one. The sample consists of roughly 63,000 clones, approximately 94% of them appearing once. The J segment lost 0 bases and the V segment lost 6 bases, leaving 6 bases of the junction unmatched. Germline lookup yields CDR1 MNHEY and CDR2 SVGAGI. This CDR3 is 15 amino acids long. Unexposed donor CD4+ T cells date from about 2011-2018, before the COVID-19 pandemic. Naive and memory CD4+ T cells came from enriched cryopreserved PBMCs.

This TCR was recovered from a human donor in good health. Sequencing was performed on naive CD4+ T cells from PBMCs. As to subset: naive CD4+ T cells isolated by negative enrichment. The chain combines TRBV6-5 with TRBJ1-1; 8 bases are shared with TRBD1. CDR3 nucleotide sequence: TGTGCCAGCAGGTCGACAGGGGTATTGAACACTGAAGCTTTCTTT. The encoded protein is CASRSTGVLNTEAFF.